Each of the 5 T cell receptor beta chains below was sequenced from the same sample in a study of technical replicates of blood from several donors. Profiled with immunoSEQ multiplex PCR; TCRdb holds only in-frame clones, not every one. The sample comprises about 15,000 clones, 80% to 90% of which are singletons, and around 12% rests with the top ten. Sequencing used PBMCs. The origin of the receptors is a human donor in good health.

This clone was counted a single time. This chain connects TRBV15 to TRBJ2-5; 9 bases align to TRBD2. This CDR3 region has 13 residues. Germline trimming cut 4 bases from V and 4 bases from J; bases unmatched to any gene: 1. From germline, CDR1 is LNHNV and CDR2 YYDKDF (reference sequence). The CDR3 sequence is CATSISGRETQYF. The CDR3 nucleotides are TGTGCCACCAGCATTAGCGGGAGAGAGACCCAGTACTTC.

This clone appeared a single time. This chain uses TRBV6-4 with TRBJ2-3, with a weak D call TRBD2 (6 bases). This CDR3 contains 14 residues. The germline V gene encodes CDR1 MRHNA and CDR2 SNTAGT. V lost 4 bases to trimming and J lost 1 base, with 9 bases between them. CDR3 nucleotide sequence: TGTGCCAGCAGTGGAGCTAGCGGCACAGATACGCAGTATTTT. As protein: CASSGASGTDTQYF.

CDR3 region: CASSYSRLGVEFF. The CDR3 region has the DNA TGTGCCAGCAGTTATTCAAGACTAGGGGTGGAGTTCTTC. The rearrangement links TRBV6-6 to TRBJ2-1, with D possibly being TRBD2 (6 bases). CDR3 length equals 13 residues. Germline V gene sequence: CDR1 MNHNY, CDR2 SVGAGI (reference sequence). V lost 3 bases to trimming and J lost 14 bases, with 17 bases between them.

This chain connects TRBV6-5 to TRBJ1-2; 10 bases are a match to TRBD1. The ends lost 6 bases at V and 5 bases at J; junction bases unmatched: 9. The CDR3 is made up of 15 amino acids. Germline V lookup: CDR1 MNHEY, CDR2 SVGAGI. The CDR3 loop is CASSRGTGASYGYTF. The CDR3 coding sequence is TGTGCCAGCAGCCGTGGGACAGGGGCCTCTTATGGCTACACCTTC.

The count of this clone is one. This chain joins TRBV27 and TRBJ2-1; tentatively, D is TRBD2 (5 bases). The CDR3 spans 16 residues. Germline loops: CDR1 MNHEY, CDR2 SMNVEV (reference sequence). The germline V and J ends were trimmed by 2 bases and 4 bases, with 15 bases remaining between them. The CDR3 DNA is TGTGCCAGCAGTTTACAGGCCACACCGGGGTACAATGAGCAGTTCTTC. It encodes CASSLQATPGYNEQFF.